This T cell receptor beta chain was retrieved from a study of blood T cell repertoires in COVID-19. For the study at large: From the United States, Italy and Spain came samples of acute and convalescent COVID-19.

TCRdb keeps only in-frame clones here, not all; method: immunoSEQ multiplex PCR. This sample carries 300,000 to 400,000 clones, 80% to 90% of them seen once, and the ten largest clones take about 7%. Followed over time, Seattle patients had been enrolled while infection was active. CDR3 size: 14 residues. With 6 bases clipped from V and 4 bases from J, the junction kept 4 bases outside the gene matches. Germline V gene lookup returns CDR1 SEHNR and CDR2 FQNEAQ (reference sequence). Sequenced sample: peripheral blood. The receptor's source is a woman in her sixties with COVID-19, enrolled during active disease. The rearrangement joins TRBV7-9 to TRBJ2-2; 8 bases are shared with TRBD1. As DNA, the CDR3 is TGTGCCAGCAGGGACACAGGGGGCACCGGGGAGCTGTTTTTT. It encodes CASRDTGGTGELFF.